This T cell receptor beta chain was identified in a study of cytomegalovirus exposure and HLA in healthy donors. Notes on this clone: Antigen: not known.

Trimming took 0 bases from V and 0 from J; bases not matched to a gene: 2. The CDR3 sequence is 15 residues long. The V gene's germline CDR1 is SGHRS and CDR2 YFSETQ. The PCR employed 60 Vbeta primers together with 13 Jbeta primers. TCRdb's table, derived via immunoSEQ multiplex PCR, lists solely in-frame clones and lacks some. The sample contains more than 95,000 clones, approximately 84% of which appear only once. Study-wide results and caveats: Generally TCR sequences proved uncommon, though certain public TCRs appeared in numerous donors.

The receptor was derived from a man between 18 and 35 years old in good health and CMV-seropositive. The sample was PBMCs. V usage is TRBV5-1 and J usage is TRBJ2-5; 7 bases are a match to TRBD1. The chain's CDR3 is CASSLGGTDQETQYF. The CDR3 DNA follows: TGCGCCAGCAGCTTGGGGGGGACAGACCAAGAGACCCAGTACTTC.